The clone carrying this T cell receptor beta chain occurred a few times. Its antigen is unknown. Through a sample-barcoded 5' primer and a J-beta primer mix, a second PCR was run for roughly 6 to 11 cycles. Every cDNA molecule bore a tag from a template-switch adaptor containing 12 random nucleotides. Using its own MiXCR run on the 5' RACE reads, TCRdb lists one record per CDR3 protein. Altogether around 1,000,000 distinct CDR3 sequences are present, around two fifths being singletons, with the ten largest covering around 12%. The sample is drawn from a study of blood T cells in healthy people across ages. Overall study findings and caveats: Relative to aged donors, long-lived donors carried more naive CD4+ cells and displayed higher diversity. The unsorted PBMCs prevented any conclusive comparison of naive versus antigen-experienced cells.

Trimming took off 2 bases at V and 1 base at J, with 14 bases between the two ends. Germline CDR1 reads MNHEY; CDR2 reads SVGAGI. The CDR3 is 16 amino acids. The sample providers were healthy Caucasian people from Russia, aged about 6 to 90. This chain links TRBV6-5 with TRBJ1-2; D is perhaps TRBD1 (5 bases). Sequenced: blood. The source is a man aged 18-30 years in good health. In DNA, the CDR3 is TGTGCCAGCAGTTACGACCAGGGTGGGGGTAACTATGGCTACACCTTC. Translated, it gives CASSYDQGGGNYGYTF.